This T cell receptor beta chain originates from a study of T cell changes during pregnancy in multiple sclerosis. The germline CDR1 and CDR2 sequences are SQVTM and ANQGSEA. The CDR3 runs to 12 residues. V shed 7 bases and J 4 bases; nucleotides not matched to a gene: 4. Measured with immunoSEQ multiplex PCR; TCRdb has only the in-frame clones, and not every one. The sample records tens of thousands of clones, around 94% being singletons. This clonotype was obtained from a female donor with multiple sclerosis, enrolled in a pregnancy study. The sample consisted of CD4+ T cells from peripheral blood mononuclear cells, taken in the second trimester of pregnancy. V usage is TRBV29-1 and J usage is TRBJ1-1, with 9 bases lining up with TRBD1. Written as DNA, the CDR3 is TGCAGCGCGGGACAGGGCTCCACTGAAGCTTTCTTT. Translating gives CSAGQGSTEAFF.